This record covers a single T cell receptor (beta chain). Its antigen is not known. This specimen comes from a study of cytotoxic CD8 clonotypes in ibrutinib-treated CLL. Study-wide context: Ten to eleven relapsed/refractory, roughly 15 treatment-naive; under 18 IGHV unmutated. Study-level results: Private clonotypes, not public ones, expanded at ibrutinib response. Researchers report that baseline clonality outpaced age-matched healthy donors and tracked circulating CD8+ T-cell counts.

Clones were read by immunoSEQ multiplex PCR, and TCRdb kept only the in-frame ones, dropping some. The sample shows some 300,000 clones, roughly 79% of them seen only once. The origin of this receptor is a human donor with chronic lymphocytic leukemia. The sample in question was PBMCs, obtained before ibrutinib treatment.

The CDR3 is CASSPRTGVTGELFF. The CDR3 DNA is TGTGCCAGCAGCCCCAGGACAGGGGTCACCGGGGAGCTGTTTTTT. This chain uses TRBV7-7 with TRBJ2-2, with TRBD1 matching over 9 bases. V lost 5 bases, J lost 4 bases, and 5 bases stayed unmatched. Germline-derived CDR1 and CDR2 are SSHAT and FNYEAQ (reference sequence). The CDR3 length is 15 residues.